The present entry profiles one TCR beta chain with its context. This sample was taken from a study of blood T cell repertoires in COVID-19. About the study: T cells, B-cell-depleted T cells, or PBMCs provided the cDNA or gDNA that served as material.

In the study's own analysis: Nucleated cell number was recorded as an estimate derived from reference gene primer amplification. Sequencing used immunoSEQ multiplex PCR; TCRdb keeps in-frame clones, though not all of them. That table furnishes V, J and clone size, whereas the DNA furnished D and trimming. The sample carries some 130,000 clones, around 89% recorded once. Germline V lookup: CDR1 MGHRA, CDR2 YSYEKL. With 0 bases clipped from V and 4 bases from J, the junction kept 8 bases outside the gene matches. The CDR3 covers 18 residues. The TCR was taken from a man in his sixties with active or convalescent COVID-19. Sequencing input: peripheral blood. The chain recombines TRBV4-1 with TRBJ2-6, with 8 bases matching TRBD1. The CDR3 DNA reads TGCGCCAGCAGCCAAGACCCCCAGGGGGCGGGAGGGGCCAACGTCCTGACTTTC. Protein product: CASSQDPQGAGGANVLTF.